A selection of T cell receptor beta chains follows, all from one sample in a study of technical replicates of blood from a few donors. The table came from immunoSEQ multiplex PCR; TCRdb's copy has only in-frame clones and leaves some out. The sample includes 50,000 to 65,000 clones, 92% of them seen just once. Sequencing was carried out using PBMCs. These receptors originate from a human donor in good health. Some clones in this sample may be carry-over from other donors' samples. Both conserved end residues are part of each CDR3. The order of the fields is CDR3 DNA, CDR3 protein, D gene, V gene, clone size, J gene. The D gene is left open where the match is weak. The size field is filled for only some rows; it gives once, few, many or a size class.

cdr3_nt: TGTGCCATCAGTGAGCCGAATCAGGGGGCTTTTGGCTACACCTTC
cdr3_aa: CAISEPNQGAFGYTF
d_call: TRBD1
v_call: TRBV10-3
clone_size: .
j_call: TRBJ1-2

cdr3_nt: TGCGCCAGCAGCCAAGATTACGCGGGGGTGACCTACAATGAGCAGTTCTTC
cdr3_aa: CASSQDYAGVTYNEQFF
d_call: TRBD2
v_call: TRBV4-3
clone_size: .
j_call: TRBJ2-1

cdr3_nt: TGTGCCAGCACCCGCACCGGGACAGGGTTTTACGAGCAGTACTTC
cdr3_aa: CASTRTGTGFYEQYF
d_call: TRBD1
v_call: TRBV6-6
clone_size: .
j_call: TRBJ2-7

cdr3_nt: TGCGCCAGCAGCCAAGGAGAGACCCCTAGGAGAAACACCATATATTTT
cdr3_aa: CASSQGETPRRNTIYF
d_call: .
v_call: TRBV4-1
clone_size: .
j_call: TRBJ1-3

cdr3_nt: TGTGCCAGCAGCCTGGGACTAGCGGGCGGAGAGACCCAGTACTTC
cdr3_aa: CASSLGLAGGETQYF
d_call: TRBD2
v_call: TRBV7-9
clone_size: .
j_call: TRBJ2-5

cdr3_nt: TGTGCCAGCAGCGGAAGGGGGACAGGGCCGCTAAACTATGGCTACACCTTC
cdr3_aa: CASSGRGTGPLNYGYTF
d_call: TRBD1
v_call: TRBV7-9
clone_size: .
j_call: TRBJ1-2

cdr3_nt: TGTGCCGTTTCTAGCGGGAGCGTCCCAGATACGCAGTATTTT
cdr3_aa: CAVSSGSVPDTQYF
d_call: TRBD2
v_call: TRBV25-1
clone_size: once
j_call: TRBJ2-3

cdr3_nt: TGTGCCAGCAGCCCCTCTACCAGCGGGAGTTTTCACACCGGGGAGCTGTTTTTT
cdr3_aa: CASSPSTSGSFHTGELFF
d_call: TRBD2
v_call: TRBV4-2
clone_size: .
j_call: TRBJ2-2

cdr3_nt: TGTGCCAGCAGTGAACGTCGCCAGCGGGAGGGCCAGTCGTTCTTC
cdr3_aa: CASSERRQREGQSFF
d_call: TRBD2
v_call: TRBV6-1
clone_size: .
j_call: TRBJ2-1

cdr3_nt: TGTGCCAGTAGTACCGGTGGGCCAGGAAACACCATATATTTT
cdr3_aa: CASSTGGPGNTIYF
d_call: .
v_call: TRBV19
clone_size: .
j_call: TRBJ1-3

cdr3_nt: TGTGCCTGGAGACCTAGCGGGACCTACGAGCAGTACTTC
cdr3_aa: CAWRPSGTYEQYF
d_call: TRBD2
v_call: TRBV30
clone_size: .
j_call: TRBJ2-7

cdr3_nt: TGTGCCAGCAGCAGACAGGGGCTATCCATACCTGGGCCCCTCCACTTT
cdr3_aa: CASSRQGLSIPGPLHF
d_call: TRBD1
v_call: TRBV7-2
clone_size: .
j_call: TRBJ1-6

cdr3_nt: TGCGCCAGCAGTCAATCGGTTATAGACAGAGGCACTGAAGCTTTCTTT
cdr3_aa: CASSQSVIDRGTEAFF
d_call: .
v_call: TRBV23-1
clone_size: .
j_call: TRBJ1-1

cdr3_nt: TGTGCCGGGGGACAGGGGGCCGGTGGGGCCAACGTCCTGACTTTC
cdr3_aa: CAGGQGAGGANVLTF
d_call: TRBD1
v_call: TRBV6-6
clone_size: .
j_call: TRBJ2-6

cdr3_nt: TGTGCCAGCAGTGTGACCGGGAGCTCCTACGAGCAGTACTTC
cdr3_aa: CASSVTGSSYEQYF
d_call: .
v_call: TRBV6-1
clone_size: .
j_call: TRBJ2-7

cdr3_nt: TGCGCCAGCAGCAGTAGCGGGGGTTACAATGAGCAGTTCTTC
cdr3_aa: CASSSSGGYNEQFF
d_call: TRBD2
v_call: TRBV5-1
clone_size: .
j_call: TRBJ2-1

cdr3_nt: TGTGCCAGCAGTCGGGATAGCGATCAGCCCCAGCATTTT
cdr3_aa: CASSRDSDQPQHF
d_call: .
v_call: TRBV5-4
clone_size: .
j_call: TRBJ1-5

cdr3_nt: TGTGCCAGTAGTATAGTAGAAGCGGGAGCCTACGAGCAGTACTTC
cdr3_aa: CASSIVEAGAYEQYF
d_call: TRBD2
v_call: TRBV19
clone_size: .
j_call: TRBJ2-7

cdr3_nt: TGTGCCAGCAGTGCGGACAGGGGTGATGGCTACACCTTC
cdr3_aa: CASSADRGDGYTF
d_call: TRBD1
v_call: TRBV2
clone_size: .
j_call: TRBJ1-2

cdr3_nt: TGTGCCAGCAGCTTCCAGGGTAACTATGGCTACACCTTC
cdr3_aa: CASSFQGNYGYTF
d_call: .
v_call: TRBV7-9
clone_size: .
j_call: TRBJ1-2

cdr3_nt: TGCGCCAGCAGCCTCGAGGGGGCGCCGAATGAAAAACTGTTTTTT
cdr3_aa: CASSLEGAPNEKLFF
d_call: TRBD1
v_call: TRBV4-1
clone_size: .
j_call: TRBJ1-4

cdr3_nt: TGTGCCAGCAGTCCCAGGGACAGGCGACACAATGAGCAGTTCTTC
cdr3_aa: CASSPRDRRHNEQFF
d_call: TRBD1
v_call: TRBV14
clone_size: .
j_call: TRBJ2-1

cdr3_nt: TGTGCCAGCATGGGCGGGTTGAGCAATCAGCCCCAGCATTTT
cdr3_aa: CASMGGLSNQPQHF
d_call: .
v_call: TRBV6-1
clone_size: .
j_call: TRBJ1-5

cdr3_nt: TGTGCCAGCTCATCGGGACAGAACACTGAAGCTTTCTTT
cdr3_aa: CASSSGQNTEAFF
d_call: .
v_call: TRBV18
clone_size: .
j_call: TRBJ1-1

cdr3_nt: TGTGCCAGCAGCCCCCCCGGTTATAGCACAGATACGCAGTATTTT
cdr3_aa: CASSPPGYSTDTQYF
d_call: .
v_call: TRBV5-4
clone_size: .
j_call: TRBJ2-3

cdr3_nt: TGCGCCAGCAGCCAACCGATCCGACAGGTGAACTATGGCTACACCTTC
cdr3_aa: CASSQPIRQVNYGYTF
d_call: .
v_call: TRBV4-1
clone_size: .
j_call: TRBJ1-2

cdr3_nt: TGTGCCAGCAGCTTGGAGCGGACAGGGAGCTCCTATAATTCACCCCTCCACTTT
cdr3_aa: CASSLERTGSSYNSPLHF
d_call: TRBD1
v_call: TRBV5-6
clone_size: .
j_call: TRBJ1-6

cdr3_nt: TGCGCCAGCAGCTCGGGTTTTTCTAACTATGGCTACACCTTC
cdr3_aa: CASSSGFSNYGYTF
d_call: .
v_call: TRBV5-1
clone_size: .
j_call: TRBJ1-2

cdr3_nt: TGCGCCAGCAGCCAGGGACAGGACTACGAGCAGTACTTC
cdr3_aa: CASSQGQDYEQYF
d_call: TRBD1
v_call: TRBV4-1
clone_size: .
j_call: TRBJ2-7

cdr3_nt: TGTGCCAGCAGCCGTAGGACTAGCGGGATTAGCACAGATACGCAGTATTTT
cdr3_aa: CASSRRTSGISTDTQYF
d_call: TRBD2
v_call: TRBV14
clone_size: .
j_call: TRBJ2-3